A single sample is the source of the 15 T cell receptor beta chains below, sequenced in a study of blood T cell repertoires in COVID-19. Sequencing used immunoSEQ multiplex PCR; TCRdb keeps in-frame clones, though not all of them. The sample includes 180,000 or so clones, 90% seen only once; the top ten take 0.6% to 0.8%. The sample was peripheral blood. The receptors come from a man aged 50 or older with acute or convalescent COVID-19.

This chain joins TRBV27 and TRBJ2-5; 11 bases line up with TRBD1. The CDR3 extends over 18 amino acids. J lost 7 bases, V lost 5 bases, and 18 bases had no gene match. CDR1 is MNHEY and CDR2 is SMNVEV in the germline V gene (reference sequence). Here the CDR3 DNA reads TGTGCCAGCAGTACAGCGGGGGCAGGACAGGGGGCCTGGGGGACCCAGTACTTC. Translating it yields CASSTAGAGQGAWGTQYF.

The chain couples TRBV7-2 to TRBJ1-1, with TRBD1 matching 8 bases. This CDR3 region has 16 residues. Germline values: CDR1 SGHTA, CDR2 FQGNSA. Germline trimming cut 4 bases from V and 3 bases from J; bases unmatched to any gene: 10. The CDR3 reads CASSSTGQVAYTEAFF. The CDR3 nucleotides read TGTGCCAGCAGCTCAACGGGACAGGTAGCATACACTGAAGCTTTCTTT.

This chain connects TRBV19 to TRBJ2-4, with a possible D match to TRBD1 (5 bases). Germline V lookup: CDR1 LNHDA, CDR2 SQIVND (reference sequence). Trimming removed 7 bases at V and 0 bases at J, with 10 bases between. The CDR3 length is 14 residues. Written as DNA, the CDR3 is TGTGCCAGTACTCAACAGGTAGCCAAAAACATTCAGTACTTC. It codes for CASTQQVAKNIQYF.

The table lists this clone with a count of one. This rearrangement joins TRBV5-8 to TRBJ1-5, with D possibly TRBD1 on 5 matching bases. This CDR3 spans 16 amino acids. Germline-derived CDR1 and CDR2 are SGHTS and YDEGEE. V gave up 5 bases and J gave up 1 base, with 16 bases separating them. The CDR3 DNA is TGTGCCAGCAGTACCCTTGGACATCTAAGCAATCAGCCCCAGCATTTT. The encoded protein is CASSTLGHLSNQPQHF.

The CDR3 DNA is TGTGCCAGCAGACTACAGGGGTCTGGGGCCAACGTCCTGACTTTC. Protein: CASRLQGSGANVLTF. The J gene is TRBJ2-6, the V gene TRBV27; 7 bases fit TRBD1. The germline V gene has CDR1 MNHEY and CDR2 SMNVEV (reference sequence). This CDR3 comprises 15 residues. The junction had 3 bases not matched to a gene; V was cut back by 6 bases and J by 1 base. Based on the CDR3 plus reference TRBV27 and TRBJ2-6, the full variable domain is EAQVTQNPRYLITVTGKKLTVTCSQNMNHEYMSWYRQDPGLGLRQIYYSMNVEVTDKGDVPEGYKVSRKEKRNFPLILESPSPNQTSLYFCASRLQGSGANVLTFGAGSRLTVL.

The chain couples TRBV9 to TRBJ2-7, with TRBD2 matching over 13 bases. Looked up from germline, CDR1 is SGDLS and CDR2 is YYNGEE. V was clipped by 0 bases and J by 5 bases; unmatched bases: 8. CDR3 length: 17 amino acids. CDR3 in DNA: TGTGCCAGCAGCGTAGCCCGGACTAGCGGGAGTATCCACGAGCAGTACTTC. It specifies CASSVARTSGSIHEQYF.

This chain links TRBV7-2 with TRBJ2-2; 10 nucleotides line up with TRBD2. The CDR3 runs 16 residues. V shed 5 bases, J shed 3 bases, and the junction held 6 bases outside the gene matches. Germline lookup yields CDR1 SGHTA and CDR2 FQGNSA. The CDR3 loop reads CASSRKREGYTGELFF. CDR3 nucleotides: TGTGCCAGCAGCCGCAAGCGGGAGGGGTACACCGGGGAGCTGTTTTTT. Together with reference TRBV7-2 and TRBJ2-2, the CDR3 gives the full variable domain: GAGVSQSPSNKVTEKGKDVELRCDPISGHTALYWYRQSLGQGLEFLIYFQGNSAPDKSGLPSDRFSAERTGGSVSTLTIQRTQQEDSAVYLCASSRKREGYTGELFFGEGSRLTVL.

This chain uses TRBV3-1 (or the pseudogene TRBV3-2) with TRBJ1-5; D ambiguous. V dropped 0 bases and J dropped 4 bases, with 7 bases sitting between them. The CDR3 has 14 amino acids. Germline CDR1 reads LGHDT; CDR2 reads YNNKEL (reference sequence). The CDR3 reads CASSQDSRNQPQHF. DNA of the CDR3: TGTGCCAGCAGCCAAGATTCCAGAAATCAGCCCCAGCATTTT.

V gene TRBV4-2 combines with J gene TRBJ1-6, with a possible D match to TRBD1 (5 bases). The ends were cut back, 4 bases at V and 7 bases at J, with 20 bases in the middle. The germline gives CDR1 LGHNA, CDR2 YNFKEQ. The CDR3 loop spans 17 amino acids. CDR3 nucleotide sequence: TGTGCCAGCAGCCCCCCGCGAATGGGACTCCAAAATTCACCCCTCCACTTT. Encoded protein: CASSPPRMGLQNSPLHF.

This chain uses TRBV4-1 with TRBJ2-5; 7 nucleotides line up with TRBD1. This CDR3 has 17 amino acids. J lost 5 bases, V lost 4 bases, and 16 bases had no gene match. Per the germline V gene, CDR1 is MGHRA and CDR2 is YSYEKL. The CDR3 sequence is CASSRSGVEGGSETQYF. CDR3 bases: TGCGCCAGCAGCCGCTCAGGGGTGGAAGGGGGCTCGGAGACCCAGTACTTC.

The chain has TRBV7-2 and TRBJ1-1, with TRBD1 as a possible D gene (5 bases). CDR1 SGHTA and CDR2 FQGNSA come from the germline V gene. Trimming pared 7 bases from V and 4 bases from J, leaving 16 bases between. The CDR3 has 14 residues. The CDR3 loop reads CASTPTPTGTEAFF. In DNA form, the CDR3 reads TGTGCCAGCACCCCGACTCCCACAGGCACTGAAGCTTTCTTT.

This chain links TRBV5-5 with TRBJ1-4; 7 bases are shared with TRBD1. The CDR3 consists of 15 residues. Trimming at V came to 2 bases and at J to 0 bases, leaving 1 base not matched to a gene. Germline V gives CDR1 SGHKS, CDR2 YYEKEE (reference sequence). CDR3 sequence reads: CASSFRGSTNEKLFF. In DNA, the CDR3 is TGTGCCAGCAGCTTCAGGGGGTCAACTAATGAAAAACTGTTTTTT.

The chain couples TRBV15 to TRBJ2-5; TRBD1 matches 10 bases. J was trimmed by 5 bases and V by 6 bases; bases with no gene match: 9. The CDR3 spans 15 residues. CDR1 is LNHNV, CDR2 YYDKDF, per germline (reference sequence). The DNA of the CDR3 is TGTGCCACCAGTGGTTGGACAGGGGGGAGGGAGACCCAGTACTTC. Its translation is CATSGWTGGRETQYF.

In its sample, this clone was seen once. J is TRBJ2-6 and V is TRBV7-3; TRBD2 might be the D (5 bases). Per the germline V gene, CDR1 is SGHTA and CDR2 is FQGTGA. The CDR3 contains 18 residues. The V and J ends lost 5 bases and 0 bases respectively, with 17 bases between them. CDR3 nucleotides: TGTGCCAGCAGCCCGGGATGGGGTATTGGCTCTGGGGCCAACGTCCTGACTTTC. Amino acid sequence: CASSPGWGIGSGANVLTF. The full variable domain, rest sourced from reference TRBV7-3 and TRBJ2-6, is GAGVSQTPSNKVTEKGKYVELRCDPISGHTALYWYRQSLGQGPEFLIYFQGTGAADDSGLPNDRFFAVRPEGSVSTLKIQRTERGDSAVYLCASSPGWGIGSGANVLTFGAGSRLTVL.

The rearrangement links TRBV14 to TRBJ2-5; D is undetermined. The CDR3 has 14 amino acids. V lost 1 base, J lost 0 bases, and 6 bases lay in between. Germline CDR1 and CDR2: SGHDN and FVKESK. For the CDR3, the DNA is TGTGCCAGCAGCCAAGTCCGGGACCAAGAGACCCAGTACTTC. This encodes CASSQVRDQETQYF.